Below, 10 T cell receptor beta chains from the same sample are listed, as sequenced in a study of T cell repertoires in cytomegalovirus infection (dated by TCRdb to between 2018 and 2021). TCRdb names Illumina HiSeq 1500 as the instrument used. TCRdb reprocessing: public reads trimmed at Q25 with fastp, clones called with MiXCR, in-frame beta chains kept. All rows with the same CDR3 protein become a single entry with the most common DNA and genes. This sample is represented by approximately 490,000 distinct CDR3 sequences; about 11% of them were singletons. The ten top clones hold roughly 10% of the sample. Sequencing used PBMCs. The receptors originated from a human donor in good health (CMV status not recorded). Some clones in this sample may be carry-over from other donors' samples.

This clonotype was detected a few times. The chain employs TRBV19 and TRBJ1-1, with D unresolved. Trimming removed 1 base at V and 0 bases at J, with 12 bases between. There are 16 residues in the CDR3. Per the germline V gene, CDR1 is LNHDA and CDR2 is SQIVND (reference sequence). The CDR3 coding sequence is TGTGCCAGTAGTATAGGAGGCAGAGTCATGAACACTGAAGCTTTCTTT. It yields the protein CASSIGGRVMNTEAFF.

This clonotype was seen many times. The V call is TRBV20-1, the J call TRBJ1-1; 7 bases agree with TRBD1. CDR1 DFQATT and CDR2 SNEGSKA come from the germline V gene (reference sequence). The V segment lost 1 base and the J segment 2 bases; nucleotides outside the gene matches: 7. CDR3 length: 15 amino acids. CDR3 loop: CSARGAGQANTEAFF. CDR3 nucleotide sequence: TGCAGTGCTAGAGGCGCCGGACAGGCCAACACTGAAGCTTTCTTT.

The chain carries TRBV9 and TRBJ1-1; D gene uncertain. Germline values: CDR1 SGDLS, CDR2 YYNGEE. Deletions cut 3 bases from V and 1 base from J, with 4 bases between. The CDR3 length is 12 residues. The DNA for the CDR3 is TGTGCCAGCAGCGACGCGAACACTGAAGCTTTCTTT. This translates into CASSDANTEAFF.

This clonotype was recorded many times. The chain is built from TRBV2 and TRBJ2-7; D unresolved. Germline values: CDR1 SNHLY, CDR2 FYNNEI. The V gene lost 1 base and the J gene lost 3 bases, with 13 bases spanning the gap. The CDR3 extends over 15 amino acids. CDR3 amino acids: CASSEEKGPRYEQYF. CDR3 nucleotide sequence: TGTGCCAGCAGTGAAGAAAAAGGGCCCCGCTACGAGCAGTACTTC.

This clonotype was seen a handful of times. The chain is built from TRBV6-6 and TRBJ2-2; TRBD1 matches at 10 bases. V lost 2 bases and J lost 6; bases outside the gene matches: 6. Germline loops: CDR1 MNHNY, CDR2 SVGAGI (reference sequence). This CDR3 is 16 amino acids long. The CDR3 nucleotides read TGTGCCAGCAGTTACGTGGGACAGGGGTCCGCCGGGGAGCTGTTTTTT. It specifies CASSYVGQGSAGELFF.

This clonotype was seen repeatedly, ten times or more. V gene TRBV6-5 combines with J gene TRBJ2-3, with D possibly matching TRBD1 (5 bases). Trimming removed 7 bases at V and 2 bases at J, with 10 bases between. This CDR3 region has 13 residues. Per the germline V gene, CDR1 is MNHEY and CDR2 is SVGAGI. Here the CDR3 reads CASTQGDTDTQYF. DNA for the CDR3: TGTGCCAGCACCCAGGGTGACACAGATACGCAGTATTTT.

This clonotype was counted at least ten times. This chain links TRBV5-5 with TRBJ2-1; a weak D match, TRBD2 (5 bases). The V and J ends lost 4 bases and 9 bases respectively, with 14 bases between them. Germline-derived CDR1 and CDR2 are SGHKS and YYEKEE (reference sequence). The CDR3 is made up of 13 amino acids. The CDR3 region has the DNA TGTGCCAGCAGCATACCGGGGTCTTCTGAGCAGTTCTTC. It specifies CASSIPGSSEQFF.

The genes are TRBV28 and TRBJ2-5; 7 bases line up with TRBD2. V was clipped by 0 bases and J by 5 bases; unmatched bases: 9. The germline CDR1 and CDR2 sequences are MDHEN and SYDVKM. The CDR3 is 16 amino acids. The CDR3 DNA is TGTGCCAGCAGTTTATGGCGTGGGGGGAGGGTCGAGACCCAGTACTTC. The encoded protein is CASSLWRGGRVETQYF.

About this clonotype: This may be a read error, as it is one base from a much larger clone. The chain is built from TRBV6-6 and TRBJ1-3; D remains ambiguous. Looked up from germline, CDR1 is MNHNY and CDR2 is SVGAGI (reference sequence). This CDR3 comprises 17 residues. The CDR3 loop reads CASSYSGSPYSGNSIYF. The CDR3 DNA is TGTGCCAGCAGTTACTCGGGCAGTCCCTACTCTGGAAACAGCATATATTTT.

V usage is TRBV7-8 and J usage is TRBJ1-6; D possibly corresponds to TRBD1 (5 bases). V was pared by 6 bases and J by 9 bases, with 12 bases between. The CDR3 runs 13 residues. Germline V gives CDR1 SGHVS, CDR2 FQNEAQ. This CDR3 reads CASSTGLGSPLHF. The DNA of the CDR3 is TGTGCCAGCAGTACAGGATTAGGTTCACCCCTCCACTTT.